This T cell receptor beta chain appears in the sequencing data of a study of T cells in Graves' hyperthyroidism and ophthalmopathy. On the study more broadly: Specimen type is peripheral blood, collected at initial diagnosis prior to any treatment.

TCR beta CDR3 region amplification was performed from RNA transcripts. An initial round of RT-PCR targeting the TCR CDR3 relied on the HTBI primer set. MiXCR was run by TCRdb on the multiplex PCR reads, yielding one entry per CDR3 protein. The repertoire holds about 210,000 distinct CDR3 sequences, with approximately 17% as singletons. On the basis of clinical symptoms, serum thyroxine and TRAb, thyroid ultrasound and orbital computed tomography, diagnoses were made. V lost 2 bases, J lost 5 bases, and 12 bases lay in between. This CDR3 comprises 14 residues. The TCR sequence derives from a man aged 50 or older with Graves' hyperthyroidism. V is TRBV12-3 or TRBV12-4 and J is TRBJ2-5; tentatively, D is TRBD1 or TRBD2 (6 bases each). The sample comprised blood. The CDR3 region has the DNA TGTGCCAGCAGTTTAAGGAGGGGGATGGAGACCCAGTACTTC. Protein product: CASSLRRGMETQYF.